This is a list of T cell receptor beta chains from one sample in a study of metastatic and nonmetastatic thyroid tumors. From the PCR reads, TCRdb re-called clones with MiXCR. Among tens of thousands of clones listed, around 21% were seen once. The sample taken for sequencing was blood. Receptors were obtained from a female donor with papillary thyroid cancer or a benign thyroid nodule (not recorded which). Some clones in this sample may be carry-over from other donors' samples. The CDR3 runs from the conserved cysteine through the conserved F or W. The order of the fields is D gene, V gene, J gene, clone size, CDR3 protein, CDR3 DNA. The D gene is left open where the match is weak. The size entry is marked missing in some rows and otherwise reads once, few, many or a size class.

d_call: TRBD1
v_call: TRBV25-1
j_call: TRBJ2-2
clone_size: few
cdr3_aa: CASIEGDRDTGELFF
cdr3_nt: TGTGCCAGCATTGAAGGGGACAGGGACACCGGTGAGCTGTTTTTT

d_call: -
v_call: TRBV27
j_call: TRBJ2-1
clone_size: many
cdr3_aa: CASSLVAEHIEQFF
cdr3_nt: TGTGCCAGCAGTTTGGTGGCGGAGCATATTGAGCAGTTCTTC

d_call: -
v_call: TRBV5-1
j_call: TRBJ2-7
clone_size: many
cdr3_aa: CASSLDGGGFYEQYF
cdr3_nt: TGCGCCAGCAGCTTGGACGGGGGTGGGTTCTACGAGCAGTACTTC

d_call: -
v_call: TRBV10-2
j_call: TRBJ2-7
clone_size: -
cdr3_aa: CASSAGTTSIYEQYF
cdr3_nt: TGCGCCAGCAGTGCCGGGACCACCTCGATCTACGAGCAGTACTTC

d_call: -
v_call: TRBV2
j_call: TRBJ1-2
clone_size: -
cdr3_aa: CVLRRGANYGYTF
cdr3_nt: TGTGTCCTCCGACGCGGAGCTAACTATGGCTACACCTTC

d_call: -
v_call: TRBV5-6
j_call: TRBJ1-4
clone_size: many
cdr3_aa: CASSLTQGTTTNEKLFF
cdr3_nt: TGTGCCAGCAGCCTCACACAGGGAACTACAACTAATGAAAAACTGTTTTTT

d_call: TRBD1
v_call: TRBV7-8
j_call: TRBJ1-5
clone_size: many
cdr3_aa: CASSLRLDRDQPQHF
cdr3_nt: TGTGCCAGCAGTCTACGATTGGACAGGGATCAGCCCCAGCATTTT

d_call: -
v_call: TRBV27
j_call: TRBJ1-2
clone_size: few
cdr3_aa: CASSLNAPDYYYCYTF
cdr3_nt: TGTGCCAGCAGTTTAAACGCCCCCGACTATTATTATTGCTACACCTTC

d_call: -
v_call: TRBV19
j_call: TRBJ1-1
clone_size: -
cdr3_aa: CASSIWVNTEAFF
cdr3_nt: TGTGCCAGTAGTATTTGGGTGAACACTGAAGCTTTCTTT

d_call: TRBD2
v_call: TRBV19
j_call: TRBJ2-2
clone_size: -
cdr3_aa: CASRPTSSQRGNTGEPFF
cdr3_nt: TGTGCCAGTAGACCGACTAGCTCCCAGCGGGGTAACACCGGGGAGCCGTTTTTT

d_call: TRBD2
v_call: TRBV9
j_call: TRBJ2-1
clone_size: many
cdr3_aa: CASSVGLAGLGEQFF
cdr3_nt: TGTGCCAGCAGCGTAGGGTTAGCGGGATTGGGTGAGCAGTTCTTC

d_call: TRBD2
v_call: TRBV28
j_call: TRBJ2-3
clone_size: many
cdr3_aa: CASSRTSGRALDTQYF
cdr3_nt: TGTGCCAGCAGTCGAACTAGCGGGAGGGCCTTAGATACGCAGTATTTT

d_call: -
v_call: TRBV5-5
j_call: TRBJ2-7
clone_size: -
cdr3_aa: CASSLSWGASYEQYF
cdr3_nt: TGTGCCAGCAGCTTGTCCTGGGGAGCTTCCTACGAGCAGTACTTC

d_call: -
v_call: TRBV6-6
j_call: TRBJ1-3
clone_size: -
cdr3_aa: CASSYGRGSGNTIYF
cdr3_nt: TGTGCCAGCAGTTACGGCAGGGGCTCTGGAAACACCATATATTTT

d_call: -
v_call: TRBV6-5
j_call: TRBJ1-4
clone_size: medium-sized
cdr3_aa: CASSYDREKLFF
cdr3_nt: TGTGCCAGCAGTTACGACAGGGAAAAACTGTTTTTT

d_call: -
v_call: TRBV3-1
j_call: TRBJ2-6
clone_size: -
cdr3_aa: CASSQVWGRASSGANVLTF
cdr3_nt: TGTGCCAGCAGCCAAGTATGGGGCAGGGCTAGCTCTGGGGCCAACGTCCTGACTTTC

d_call: -
v_call: TRBV5-1
j_call: TRBJ1-1
clone_size: many
cdr3_aa: CASTTSGERAFF
cdr3_nt: TGCGCCAGCACCACGTCTGGGGAGAGAGCTTTCTTT

d_call: TRBD1
v_call: TRBV15
j_call: TRBJ2-5
clone_size: many
cdr3_aa: CATSSEQGAGETQYF
cdr3_nt: TGTGCCACCAGCAGCGAACAGGGGGCGGGGGAGACCCAGTACTTC

d_call: -
v_call: TRBV28
j_call: TRBJ2-2
clone_size: few
cdr3_aa: CASNPRGTPNTGELFF
cdr3_nt: TGTGCCAGCAACCCTAGGGGGACACCGAACACCGGGGAGCTGTTTTTT

d_call: -
v_call: TRBV13
j_call: TRBJ1-2
clone_size: -
cdr3_aa: CASSFFSPVDGYTF
cdr3_nt: TGTGCCAGCAGCTTTTTTAGCCCGGTGGATGGCTACACCTTC

d_call: -
v_call: TRBV7-8
j_call: TRBJ2-5
clone_size: -
cdr3_aa: CASSLALDSQETQYF
cdr3_nt: TGTGCCAGCAGCTTAGCTCTGGACAGCCAAGAGACCCAGTACTTC

d_call: TRBD1
v_call: TRBV6-2/TRBV6-3
j_call: TRBJ2-2
clone_size: few
cdr3_aa: CASIYSSGQGSTWELFF
cdr3_nt: TGTGCCAGCATTTACTCCTCCGGACAGGGGAGCACCTGGGAGCTGTTTTTT

d_call: -
v_call: TRBV20-1
j_call: TRBJ1-1
clone_size: many
cdr3_aa: CSASMGVRTEAFF
cdr3_nt: TGCAGTGCTAGTATGGGGGTTCGCACTGAAGCTTTCTTT

d_call: TRBD1
v_call: TRBV6-5
j_call: TRBJ2-3
clone_size: -
cdr3_aa: CASSSGQGVTYTQYF
cdr3_nt: TGTGCCAGCAGTTCGGGACAGGGTGTTACATATACGCAGTATTTT

d_call: -
v_call: TRBV6-2/TRBV6-3
j_call: TRBJ2-7
clone_size: few
cdr3_aa: CASSLDAPYEQYF
cdr3_nt: TGTGCCAGCAGTTTGGACGCTCCCTACGAGCAGTACTTC

d_call: -
v_call: TRBV19
j_call: TRBJ1-5
clone_size: -
cdr3_aa: CASKSEGLVNLWSNQPQHF
cdr3_nt: TGTGCCAGTAAGTCTGAGGGACTTGTAAATCTCTGGAGCAATCAGCCCCAGCATTTT

d_call: TRBD1
v_call: TRBV4-1
j_call: TRBJ2-7
clone_size: many
cdr3_aa: CASSHPGQGVYEQYF
cdr3_nt: TGCGCCAGCAGCCACCCCGGGCAGGGGGTCTACGAGCAGTACTTC

d_call: TRBD1
v_call: TRBV11-2
j_call: TRBJ2-5
clone_size: many
cdr3_aa: CASSLEGQGQETQYF
cdr3_nt: TGTGCCAGCAGCTTAGAGGGACAGGGACAAGAGACCCAGTACTTC

d_call: -
v_call: TRBV7-2
j_call: TRBJ2-1
clone_size: many
cdr3_aa: CASSQEALSREQFF
cdr3_nt: TGTGCCAGCAGCCAAGAGGCATTGTCGCGGGAGCAGTTCTTC

d_call: -
v_call: TRBV10-1
j_call: TRBJ2-3
clone_size: many
cdr3_aa: CASSEFTGISTDTQYF
cdr3_nt: TGCGCCAGCAGTGAATTCACAGGGATCAGCACAGATACGCAGTATTTT

d_call: TRBD2
v_call: TRBV12-3/TRBV12-4
j_call: TRBJ2-7
clone_size: -
cdr3_aa: CASSLANLAGGPHDQYF
cdr3_nt: TGTGCCAGCAGTTTAGCTAACCTAGCGGGAGGGCCCCACGATCAGTACTTC

d_call: -
v_call: TRBV7-8
j_call: TRBJ2-1
clone_size: many
cdr3_aa: CASSLSRGNYNEQFF
cdr3_nt: TGTGCCAGCAGCTTGAGTAGGGGCAACTACAATGAGCAGTTCTTC

d_call: TRBD1
v_call: TRBV29-1
j_call: TRBJ1-1
clone_size: many
cdr3_aa: CSAVTGWDTEAFF
cdr3_nt: TGCAGCGCAGTGACAGGGTGGGACACTGAAGCTTTCTTT

d_call: TRBD2
v_call: TRBV20-1
j_call: TRBJ2-7
clone_size: many
cdr3_aa: CSALITSGNLYEQYF
cdr3_nt: TGCAGTGCCCTTATTACTAGCGGGAATTTATACGAGCAGTACTTC

d_call: -
v_call: TRBV29-1
j_call: TRBJ1-2
clone_size: many
cdr3_aa: CSVESPEIYGYTF
cdr3_nt: TGCAGCGTTGAATCTCCGGAGATCTATGGCTACACCTTC

d_call: -
v_call: TRBV12-3/TRBV12-4
j_call: TRBJ2-7
clone_size: few
cdr3_aa: CASSFGPSYEQYF
cdr3_nt: TGTGCCAGCAGTTTCGGGCCTTCCTACGAGCAGTACTTC

d_call: TRBD1
v_call: TRBV6-2/TRBV6-3
j_call: TRBJ2-7
clone_size: medium-sized
cdr3_aa: CASRRDRNYEQYF
cdr3_nt: TGTGCCAGCAGACGGGACAGAAACTACGAGCAGTACTTC

d_call: -
v_call: TRBV19
j_call: TRBJ2-6
clone_size: few
cdr3_aa: CASSIAGSGANVLTF
cdr3_nt: TGTGCCAGTAGTATTGCGGGGTCTGGGGCCAACGTCCTTACTTTC

d_call: -
v_call: TRBV20-1
j_call: TRBJ1-1
clone_size: many
cdr3_aa: CSAYPNRGMNTEAFF
cdr3_nt: TGCAGTGCTTACCCCAATCGGGGGATGAACACTGAAGCTTTCTTT

d_call: TRBD2
v_call: TRBV28
j_call: TRBJ2-5
clone_size: -
cdr3_aa: CASSLLPPIYEREKMETQYF
cdr3_nt: TGTGCCAGCAGTTTATTACCACCTATTTATGAGCGGGAGAAGATGGAGACCCAGTACTTC

d_call: TRBD1
v_call: TRBV5-1
j_call: TRBJ1-1
clone_size: many
cdr3_aa: CASSFDSRRQGGTEAFF
cdr3_nt: TGCGCCAGCAGCTTCGATAGTCGGAGACAGGGTGGTACTGAAGCTTTCTTT

d_call: -
v_call: TRBV11-2
j_call: TRBJ2-1
clone_size: -
cdr3_aa: CASSPTGLSGIYNEQFF
cdr3_nt: TGTGCCAGCAGCCCAACAGGACTATCGGGAATCTACAATGAGCAGTTCTTC

d_call: TRBD2
v_call: TRBV2
j_call: TRBJ2-1
clone_size: many
cdr3_aa: CASRYALADLNEQFF
cdr3_nt: TGTGCCAGCAGGTATGCGCTAGCGGATCTTAATGAGCAGTTCTTC

d_call: -
v_call: TRBV11-1
j_call: TRBJ2-1
clone_size: -
cdr3_aa: CASSYPGASDNEQFF
cdr3_nt: TGTGCCAGCAGCTACCCTGGGGCTAGCGACAATGAGCAGTTCTTC

d_call: TRBD2
v_call: TRBV3-1
j_call: TRBJ2-1
clone_size: many
cdr3_aa: CASSLGLANEQFF
cdr3_nt: TGTGCCAGCAGCCTCGGACTAGCGAATGAGCAGTTCTTC

d_call: -
v_call: TRBV7-2
j_call: TRBJ2-7
clone_size: many
cdr3_aa: CASSPVTIYEQYF
cdr3_nt: TGTGCCAGCAGCCCGGTGACCATCTACGAGCAGTACTTC